One sample yielded the 8 T cell receptor beta chains listed below, sequenced in a study of T-cell memory formation after mild COVID-19. One entry per CDR3 protein results from TCRdb running MiXCR on the 5' RACE reads. The table has 70,000 to 95,000 distinct CDR3 sequences, roughly 13% seen once. The sequencing input was PBMCs or a T cell subset sorted from them (not recorded which). These receptors were collected from a young man who had mild COVID-19 (a few samples of this study predate the infection). Cell type and time point are not known.

This clonotype showed up just a few times. V usage is TRBV2 and J usage is TRBJ2-3; 10 bases match TRBD1. The J segment lost 0 bases and the V segment lost 3 bases, leaving 12 bases of the junction unmatched. The CDR3 runs 19 residues. Germline loops: CDR1 SNHLY, CDR2 FYNNEI. The CDR3 DNA follows: TGTGCCAGCAGTGACCCCGGGACAGGGGCCCCTTCTAGCACAGATACGCAGTATTTT. This codes for CASSDPGTGAPSSTDTQYF.

The chain employs TRBV20-1 and TRBJ2-1; D might be TRBD2 (5 bases). The CDR3 runs 16 residues. Per the germline V gene, CDR1 is DFQATT and CDR2 is SNEGSKA (reference sequence). Trimming stripped 0 bases from V and 4 bases from J, with 16 bases between. The CDR3 region is CSAREATRAEYNEQFF. CDR3 in DNA: TGCAGTGCTAGAGAAGCCACTAGAGCCGAATACAATGAGCAGTTCTTC.

This clonotype was counted only a few times. The chain combines TRBV7-8 with TRBJ1-1; 10 bases agree with TRBD1. The V segment lost 1 base and the J segment 5 bases; nucleotides outside the gene matches: 7. Germline V lookup: CDR1 SGHVS, CDR2 FQNEAQ. The CDR3 consists of 16 residues. DNA of the CDR3: TGTGCCAGCAGCTTAGAGGGCTGGACAGGGGGAACTGAAGCTTTCTTT. This translates into CASSLEGWTGGTEAFF.

The table lists this clonotype with a few counts. This chain links TRBV7-9 with TRBJ2-1; no reliable D call. CDR3 length: 12 amino acids. CDR1 is SEHNR and CDR2 is FQNEAQ in the germline V gene (reference sequence). Trimming cost V 1 base and J 9 bases, with 7 bases left between them. The DNA of the CDR3 is TGTGCCAGCAGCTTAGGCCTACCTGAGCAGTTCTTC. Protein sequence: CASSLGLPEQFF.

This clonotype was counted a few times. This rearrangement joins TRBV3-1 to TRBJ1-1, with D hard to call. CDR1 and CDR2 from the germline V gene are LGHDT and YNNKEL (reference sequence). Trimming pared 4 bases from V and 3 bases from J, leaving 15 bases between. This CDR3 spans 15 amino acids. This CDR3 reads CASSPVGRWDTEAFF. The CDR3 region has the DNA TGTGCCAGCAGCCCAGTAGGACGGTGGGACACTGAAGCTTTCTTT. Together with reference TRBV3-1 and TRBJ1-1, the CDR3 gives the full variable domain: DTAVSQTPKYLVTQMGNDKSIKCEQNLGHDTMYWYKQDSKKFLKIMFSYNNKELIINETVPNRFSPKSPDKAHLNLHINSLELGDSAVYFCASSPVGRWDTEAFFGQGTRLTVV.

This clonotype was observed a few times. The genes are TRBV12-3 or TRBV12-4 and TRBJ2-2; TRBD2 matches 7 bases. The CDR3 is made up of 14 amino acids. J was trimmed by 5 bases and V by 5 bases; bases with no gene match: 5. CDR3 coding DNA: TGTGCCAGCAGTCCGAGGACTAGAACCGGGGAGCTGTTTTTT. This encodes CASSPRTRTGELFF.

This clonotype appeared a few times. V and J are TRBV4-1 and TRBJ2-7; D gene unclear. CDR3 length: 15 residues. Trimming removed 0 bases at V and 0 bases at J, with 9 bases between. Germline V CDR1 and CDR2: MGHRA, YSYEKL. In DNA, the CDR3 is TGCGCCAGCAGCCAAGAGCCAGCAACCTCCTACGAGCAGTACTTC. It encodes CASSQEPATSYEQYF.

In the case of this clonotype: This may arise from a read error, as a much more abundant clone is one base away. This sequence joins TRBV24-1 and TRBJ2-5, with TRBD1 matching 7 bases. Looked up from germline, CDR1 is KGHDR and CDR2 is SFDVKD. Unmatched junction bases numbered 15, after V lost 4 bases and J lost 5 bases. This CDR3 contains 17 residues. CDR3 sequence: CATSDNIRGHGNETQYF. The CDR3 bases are TGTGCCACCAGTGACAACATAAGGGGGCATGGAAATGAGACCCAGTACTTC.